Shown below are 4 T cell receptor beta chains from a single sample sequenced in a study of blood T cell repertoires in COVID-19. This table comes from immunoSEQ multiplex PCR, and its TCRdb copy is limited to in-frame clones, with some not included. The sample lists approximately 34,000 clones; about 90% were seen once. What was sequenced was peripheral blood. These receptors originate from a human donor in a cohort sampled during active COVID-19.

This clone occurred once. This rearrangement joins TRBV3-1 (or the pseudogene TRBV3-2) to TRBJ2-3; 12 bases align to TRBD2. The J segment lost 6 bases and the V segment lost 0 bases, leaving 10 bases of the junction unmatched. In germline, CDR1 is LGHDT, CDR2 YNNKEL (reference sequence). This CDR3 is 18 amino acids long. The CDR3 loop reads CASSQDDLAGGPGDTQYF. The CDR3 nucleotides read TGTGCCAGCAGCCAAGATGATCTAGCGGGGGGGCCGGGGGATACGCAGTATTTT.

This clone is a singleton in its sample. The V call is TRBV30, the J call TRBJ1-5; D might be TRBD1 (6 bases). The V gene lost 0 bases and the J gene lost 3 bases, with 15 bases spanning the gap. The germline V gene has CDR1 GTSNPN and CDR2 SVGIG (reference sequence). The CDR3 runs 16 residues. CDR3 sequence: CAWSVGQGTHNQPQHF. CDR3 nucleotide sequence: TGTGCCTGGAGTGTGGGTCAGGGGACCCACAATCAGCCCCAGCATTTT.

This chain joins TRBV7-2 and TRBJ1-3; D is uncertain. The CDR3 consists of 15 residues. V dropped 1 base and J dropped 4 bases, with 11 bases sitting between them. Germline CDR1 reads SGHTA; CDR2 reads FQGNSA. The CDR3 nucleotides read TGTGCCAGCAGCTTAGGAAGCGGTCGAGGAAACACCATATATTTT. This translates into CASSLGSGRGNTIYF.

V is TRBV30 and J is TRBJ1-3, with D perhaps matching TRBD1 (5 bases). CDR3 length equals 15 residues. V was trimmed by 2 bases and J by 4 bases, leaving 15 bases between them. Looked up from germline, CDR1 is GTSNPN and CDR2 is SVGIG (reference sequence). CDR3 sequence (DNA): TGTGCCTGGAGTCTTCCAGGGTTTCTCGGAAACACCATATATTTT. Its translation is CAWSLPGFLGNTIYF.